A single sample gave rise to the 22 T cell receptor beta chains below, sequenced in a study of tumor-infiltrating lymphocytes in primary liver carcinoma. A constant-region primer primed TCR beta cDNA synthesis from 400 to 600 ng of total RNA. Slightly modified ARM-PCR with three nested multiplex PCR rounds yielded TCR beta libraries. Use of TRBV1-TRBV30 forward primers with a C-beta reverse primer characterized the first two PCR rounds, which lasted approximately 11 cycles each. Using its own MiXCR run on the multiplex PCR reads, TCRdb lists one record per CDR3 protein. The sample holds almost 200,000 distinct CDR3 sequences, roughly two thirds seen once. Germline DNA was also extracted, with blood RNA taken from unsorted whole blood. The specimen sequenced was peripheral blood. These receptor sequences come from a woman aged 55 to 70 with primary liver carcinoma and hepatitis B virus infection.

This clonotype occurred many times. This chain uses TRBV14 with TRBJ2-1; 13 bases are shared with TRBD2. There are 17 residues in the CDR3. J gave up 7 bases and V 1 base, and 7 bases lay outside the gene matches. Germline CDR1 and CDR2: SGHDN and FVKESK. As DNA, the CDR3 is TGTGCCAGCAGCCAAGTACCACTAGCGGGAGGGAGGAATGAGCAGTTCTTC. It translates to CASSQVPLAGGRNEQFF.

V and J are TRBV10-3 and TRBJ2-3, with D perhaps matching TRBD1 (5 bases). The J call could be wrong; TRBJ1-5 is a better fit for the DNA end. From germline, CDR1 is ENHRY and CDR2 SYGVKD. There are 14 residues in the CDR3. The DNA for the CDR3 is TGTGCCATCAGTCTGGGGGGAGGCACAGATACGCAGCATTTT. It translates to CAISLGGGTDTQHF.

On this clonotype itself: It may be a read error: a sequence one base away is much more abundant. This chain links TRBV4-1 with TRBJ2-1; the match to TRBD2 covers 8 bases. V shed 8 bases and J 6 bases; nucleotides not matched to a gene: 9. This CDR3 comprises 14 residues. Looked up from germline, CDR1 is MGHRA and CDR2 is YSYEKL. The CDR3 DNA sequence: TGCGCCAGCCGGACTAGCTGGTGGGGCAATGAGCAGTTCTTC. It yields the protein CASRTSWWGNEQFF.

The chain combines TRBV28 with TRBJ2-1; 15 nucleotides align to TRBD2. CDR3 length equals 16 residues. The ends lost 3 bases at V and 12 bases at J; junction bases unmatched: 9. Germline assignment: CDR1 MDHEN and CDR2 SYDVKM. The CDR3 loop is CASSLWTSGRVHGQFF. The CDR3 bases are TGTGCCAGCAGTTTGTGGACTAGCGGGAGGGTCCATGGGCAGTTCTTC.

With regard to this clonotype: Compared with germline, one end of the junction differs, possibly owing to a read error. The CDR3 region is CASNLGTSYQETQYF. The CDR3 region has the DNA TGCGCCAGCAACTTGGGGACATCGTACCAAGAGACCCAGTACTTC. The genes are TRBV11-1 and TRBJ2-5, with TRBD1 as a possible D gene (6 bases). There are 15 residues in the CDR3. Per the germline V gene, CDR1 is SGHAT and CDR2 is FQDESV (reference sequence).

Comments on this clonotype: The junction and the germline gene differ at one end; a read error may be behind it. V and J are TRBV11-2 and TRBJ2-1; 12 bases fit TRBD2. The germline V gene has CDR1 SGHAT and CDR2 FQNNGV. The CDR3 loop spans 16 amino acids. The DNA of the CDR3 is TGTGCCAGAAGTATGAGTCTAGCGGGAGGGCCTAATGAGCGGTCCTTC. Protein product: CARSMSLAGGPNERSF.

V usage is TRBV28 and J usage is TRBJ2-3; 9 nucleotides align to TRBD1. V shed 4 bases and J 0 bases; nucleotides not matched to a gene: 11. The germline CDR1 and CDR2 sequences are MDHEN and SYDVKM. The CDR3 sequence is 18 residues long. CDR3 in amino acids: CASSYSSGTGFSTDTQYF. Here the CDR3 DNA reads TGTGCCAGCAGTTACTCCTCCGGGACAGGGTTTAGCACAGATACGCAGTATTTT.

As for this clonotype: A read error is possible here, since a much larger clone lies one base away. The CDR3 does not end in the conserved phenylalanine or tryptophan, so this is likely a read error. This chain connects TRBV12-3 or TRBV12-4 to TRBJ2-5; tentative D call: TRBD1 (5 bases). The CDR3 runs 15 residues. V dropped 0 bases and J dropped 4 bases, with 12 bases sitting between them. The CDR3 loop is CASSLAHQGGETQYL. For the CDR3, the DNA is TGTGCCAGCAGTTTAGCACATCAGGGTGGAGAGACCCAGTACCTC.

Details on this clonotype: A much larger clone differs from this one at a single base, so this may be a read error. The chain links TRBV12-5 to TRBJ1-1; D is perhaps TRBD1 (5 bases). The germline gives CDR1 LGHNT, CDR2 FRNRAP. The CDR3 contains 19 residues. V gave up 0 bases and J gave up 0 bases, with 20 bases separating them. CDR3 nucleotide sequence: TGTGCTAGTGGTTTGGTACGTCGGGGCATCGGGGGTCTGAACACTGAAGCTTTCTTT. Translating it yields CASGLVRRGIGGLNTEAFF. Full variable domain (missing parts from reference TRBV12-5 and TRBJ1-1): DARVTQTPRHKVTEMGQEVTMRCQPILGHNTVFWYRQTMMQGLELLAYFRNRAPLDDSGMPKDRFSAEMPDATLATLKIQPSEPRDSAVYFCASGLVRRGIGGLNTEAFFGQGTRLTVV.

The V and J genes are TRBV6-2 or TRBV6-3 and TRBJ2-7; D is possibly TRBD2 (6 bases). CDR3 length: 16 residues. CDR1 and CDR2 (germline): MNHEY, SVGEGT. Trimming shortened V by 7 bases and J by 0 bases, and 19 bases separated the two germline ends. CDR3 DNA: TGTGCCAGCAATCTCACGACTGGCGGGAACTCCTACGAGCAGTACTTC. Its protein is CASNLTTGGNSYEQYF.

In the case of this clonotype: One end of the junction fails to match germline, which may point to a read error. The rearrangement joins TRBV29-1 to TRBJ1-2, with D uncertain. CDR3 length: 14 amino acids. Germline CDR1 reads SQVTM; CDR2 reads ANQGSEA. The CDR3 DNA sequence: TGCATCGTTGAAGAAAGAAGCAGATCCTATGGCTACACCTTC. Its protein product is CIVEERSRSYGYTF. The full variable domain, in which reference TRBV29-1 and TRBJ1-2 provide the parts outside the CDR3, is SAVISQKPSRDICQRGTSLTIQCQVDSQVTMMFWYRQQPGQSLTLIATANQGSEATYESGFVIDKFPISRPNLTFSTLTVSNMSPEDSSIYLCIVEERSRSYGYTFGSGTRLTVV.

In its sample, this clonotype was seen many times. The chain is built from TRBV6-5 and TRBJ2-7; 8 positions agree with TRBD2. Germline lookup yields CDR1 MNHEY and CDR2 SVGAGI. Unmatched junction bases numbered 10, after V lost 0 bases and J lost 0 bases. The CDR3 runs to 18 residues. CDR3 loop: CASSYSSGRIPTSYEQYF. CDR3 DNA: TGTGCCAGCAGTTACTCGAGCGGGAGAATTCCTACCTCCTACGAGCAGTACTTC.

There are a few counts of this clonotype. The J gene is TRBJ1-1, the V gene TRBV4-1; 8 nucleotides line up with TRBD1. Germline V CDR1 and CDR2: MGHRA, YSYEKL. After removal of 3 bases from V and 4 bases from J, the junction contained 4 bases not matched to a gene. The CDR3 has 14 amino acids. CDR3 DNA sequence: TGCGCCAGCAGCCATGGACAGGGAGGCACTGAAGCTTTCTTT. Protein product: CASSHGQGGTEAFF.

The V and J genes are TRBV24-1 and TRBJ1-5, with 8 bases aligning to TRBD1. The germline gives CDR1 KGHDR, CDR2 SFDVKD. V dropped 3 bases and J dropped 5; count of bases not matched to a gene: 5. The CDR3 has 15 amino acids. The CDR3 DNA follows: TGTGCCACCAGTGATCCCCGGACAGGGCATCAGCCCCAGCATTTT. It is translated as CATSDPRTGHQPQHF.

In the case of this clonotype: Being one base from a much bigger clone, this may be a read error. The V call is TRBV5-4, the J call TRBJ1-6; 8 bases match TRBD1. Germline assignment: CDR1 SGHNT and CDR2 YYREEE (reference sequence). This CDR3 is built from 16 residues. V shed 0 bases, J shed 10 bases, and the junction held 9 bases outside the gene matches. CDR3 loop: CASSLGQGTGRSPLHF. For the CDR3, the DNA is TGTGCCAGCAGCTTGGGACAGGGGACAGGAAGGTCACCCCTCCACTTT.

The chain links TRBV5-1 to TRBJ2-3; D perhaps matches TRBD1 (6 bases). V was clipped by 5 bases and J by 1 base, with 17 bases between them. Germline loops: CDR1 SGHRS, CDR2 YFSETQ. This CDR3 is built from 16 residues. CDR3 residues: CASRAGATRGTDTQYF. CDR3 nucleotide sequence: TGCGCCAGCAGGGCAGGGGCGACCCGTGGCACAGATACGCAGTATTTT.

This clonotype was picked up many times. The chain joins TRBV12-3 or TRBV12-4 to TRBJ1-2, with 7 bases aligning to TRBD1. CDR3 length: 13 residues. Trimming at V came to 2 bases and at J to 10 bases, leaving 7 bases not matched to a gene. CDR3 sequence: CASSLLRQGAYTF. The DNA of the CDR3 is TGTGCCAGCAGTTTACTACGACAGGGCGCCTACACCTTC.

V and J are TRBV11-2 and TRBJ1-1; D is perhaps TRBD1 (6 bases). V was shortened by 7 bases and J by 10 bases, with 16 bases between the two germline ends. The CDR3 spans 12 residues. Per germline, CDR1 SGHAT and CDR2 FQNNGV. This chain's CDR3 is CASTSTGGRAFF. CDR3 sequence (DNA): TGTGCCAGCACCTCCACGGGGGGCAGAGCTTTCTTT.

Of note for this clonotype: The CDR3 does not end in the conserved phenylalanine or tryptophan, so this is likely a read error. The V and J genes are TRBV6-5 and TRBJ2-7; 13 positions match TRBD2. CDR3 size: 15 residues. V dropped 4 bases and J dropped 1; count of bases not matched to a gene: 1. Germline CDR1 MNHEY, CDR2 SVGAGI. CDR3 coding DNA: TGTGCCAGCAGTTGGACTAGCGGGAGTTCCTACGAGCAGTACCTC. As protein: CASSWTSGSSYEQYL.

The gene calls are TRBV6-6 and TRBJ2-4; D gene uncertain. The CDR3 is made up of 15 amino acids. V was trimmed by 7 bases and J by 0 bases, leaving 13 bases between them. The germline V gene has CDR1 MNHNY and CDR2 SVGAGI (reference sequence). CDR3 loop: CASTNSLLAKNIQYF. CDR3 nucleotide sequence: TGTGCCAGCACTAACAGCCTTTTAGCCAAAAACATTCAGTACTTC.

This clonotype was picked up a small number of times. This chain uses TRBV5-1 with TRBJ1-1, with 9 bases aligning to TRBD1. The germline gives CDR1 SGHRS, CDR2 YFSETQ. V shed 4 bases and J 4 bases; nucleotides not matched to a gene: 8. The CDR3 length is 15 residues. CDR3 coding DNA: TGCGCCAGCAGCATCGGACAGGGGATGGGCACTGAAGCTTTCTTT. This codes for CASSIGQGMGTEAFF.

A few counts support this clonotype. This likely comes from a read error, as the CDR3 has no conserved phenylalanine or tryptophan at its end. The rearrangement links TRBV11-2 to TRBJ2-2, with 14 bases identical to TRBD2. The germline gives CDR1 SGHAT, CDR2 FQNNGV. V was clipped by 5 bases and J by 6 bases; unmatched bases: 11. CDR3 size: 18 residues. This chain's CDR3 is CASSSRLAGGPGAGELFL. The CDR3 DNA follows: TGTGCCAGCAGCAGTAGACTAGCGGGAGGGCCGGGGGCCGGGGAGCTGTTTTTG.